This T cell receptor (beta chain) appears in the sequencing data of a study of blood T cell repertoires in COVID-19. Generated by immunoSEQ multiplex PCR, the TCRdb table keeps only in-frame clones and is missing some. The repertoire consists of 300,000 to 450,000 clones, with approximately 90% occurring once and the leading ten covering under 5%. Deletions cut 9 bases from V and 2 bases from J, with 20 bases between. Per the germline V gene, CDR1 is LNHDA and CDR2 is SQIVND (reference sequence). This CDR3 spans 17 amino acids. The source material was peripheral blood. This receptor was obtained from a woman in her fifties or sixties with COVID-19, enrolled during active disease. The gene calls are TRBV19 and TRBJ1-6; possible D gene TRBD1, 6 bases. The CDR3 DNA sequence: TGTGCCAGCGCCGTAACAGGGTTTACTACCTATAATTCACCCCTCCACTTT. This gives the protein CASAVTGFTTYNSPLHF.